This T cell receptor (beta chain) was captured by sequencing in a study of cytomegalovirus exposure and HLA in healthy donors. These donors, healthy bone marrow donors, were studied. The PCR contained 60 Vbeta and 13 Jbeta primers. Original methodology: There were 70 million to 95 million unique TCR beta chains by a later count, and 10 million to 12 million of them were shared. The table came from immunoSEQ multiplex PCR; TCRdb's copy has only in-frame clones and leaves some out. That table furnishes V, J and clone size, whereas the DNA furnished D and trimming. The profile shows more than 95,000 clones, about 13% of them singletons. J lost 5 bases, V lost 5 bases, and 5 bases had no gene match. This CDR3 spans 15 amino acids. Per germline, CDR1 KGHSH and CDR2 LQKENI.

This TCR came from a man between 40 and 49 years old in good health and CMV-seropositive. Source material: PBMCs. The gene calls are TRBV18 and TRBJ2-3, with TRBD1 identical over 12 bases. The CDR3 is CASSTGQGAIDTQYF. DNA for the CDR3: TGTGCCAGCTCAACGGGACAGGGGGCAATAGATACGCAGTATTTT.